The clone carrying this T cell receptor (beta chain) was seen repeatedly, ten times or more. The antigen is unknown. The sample originates from a study of CD8 T cells in ankylosing spondylitis. General observations from the study: For ankylosing spondylitis blood, a TCR beta motif of 7 to 9 highly homologous variants appeared characteristic. Disease-linked clones had a CD8+ phenotype and relatively low frequency in peripheral blood.

The CDR3 is 14 amino acids. J was trimmed by 7 bases and V by 5 bases; bases with no gene match: 7. CDR1 is SEHNR, CDR2 FQNEAQ, per germline (reference sequence). One entry per CDR3 protein, called by TCRdb with MiXCR from the 5' RACE reads. The repertoire holds 200,000 to 300,000 distinct CDR3 sequences, approximately 9% seen once, with 6.8% in the top ten. Sample: blood, either unsorted or a sorted T cell fraction (not recorded which). The clonotype was recovered from a male donor with ankylosing spondylitis or in good health (not recorded which). The chain combines TRBV7-9 with TRBJ2-1; 8 bases align to TRBD2. CDR3 nucleotide sequence: TGTGCCAGCAGCCTGGCGGGGGGTGGGAATGAGCAGTTCTTC. Translation gives CASSLAGGGNEQFF.